This T cell receptor (beta chain) was recorded in a study of cytomegalovirus exposure and HLA in healthy donors (dated by TCRdb to the late 2010s). General notes on the study: The 500 to 800 repertoires of the first cohort and the roughly 120 validation repertoires were produced on the same platform, according to a later analysis. In addition to the first cohort of about 650 subjects, a separate validation cohort of approximately 130 different subjects was used. To predict cytomegalovirus infection status, the study brought together high-throughput TCR immunosequencing, statistical association of individual TCRs with disease status, and machine learning. The study was designed to test whether signatures of past pathogen exposure could be identified by cataloging public T cell receptors.

Libraries were prepared through the immunoSEQ multiplex PCR assay. Regarding the original processing steps: A statistical classification framework was built to diagnose cytomegalovirus status from the catalog of TCR beta chain sequences. The table was pulled from immuneACCESS by TCRdb, which kept in-frame rearrangements only. Such tables lose some clones; where checked, under half of the loss comes from unresolved V genes, and the rest has no known cause. V and J calls and clone size are copied from that table; D and trimming were computed from the DNA. In all, the sample holds 250,000 to 300,000 clones, and 86% of those were seen once. The ten largest make up about 1% of the sample. The donors were included in the validation cohort of some 110 subjects, a group kept apart from the approximately 700-subject first cohort. Notes on this clone: Its recognized antigen is unknown. Base quality data are lacking; no much larger clone is found one base away.

Broad study findings and their caveats: The study gave a list of 150 to 200 TCR beta chains associated with cytomegalovirus. In vitro tests confirmed that a few of the cytomegalovirus-associated TCR beta chains recognize cytomegalovirus antigens. It was suggested by the authors that the approach could potentially be generalized to other disease states and immunological phenotypes. In a later analysis, TCRs clustered in the first cohort were found to also tend to co-occur in the 130 or so validation repertoires, with approximately 93% of cluster scores above 0. Most TCR sequences were seen in very few donors, while some public TCRs were found in many individuals. The classifier was reported to diagnose cytomegalovirus status with high specificity and sensitivity in both the original cohort and the validation cohort. A later analysis had no HLA typing for the validation cohort, so co-occurrence there was scored across all 110 or so repertoires.

This clonotype was sampled from a woman aged 18-30 years in good health and CMV-seronegative. Specimen: PBMCs.

The CDR3: CASKGLAGGGISGANVLTF. The DNA is TGTGCCAGCAAGGGACTAGCGGGAGGGGGAATCTCTGGGGCCAACGTCCTGACTTTC. Recombination joined TRBV19 with TRBJ2-6, with 16 central nucleotides matching TRBD2. Measured from the cysteine to the phenylalanine, the CDR3 is 19 residues long. Only the CDR3 DNA stays, 57 bases, in frame from base 1. CDR1 and CDR2 (LNHDA, SQIVND) derive from the germline V gene (reference sequence). V trim: 9 bases; J trim: 0 bases; unmatched bases: 8. The full variable domain, with segments outside the CDR3 supplied by the reference TRBV19 and TRBJ2-6 proteins, appears as DGGITQSPKYLFRKEGQNVTLSCEQNLNHDAMYWYRQDPGQGLRLIYYSQIVNDFQKGDIAEGYSVSREKKESFPLTVTSAQKNPTAFYLCASKGLAGGGISGANVLTFGAGSRLTVL.